A selection of T cell receptor beta chains follows, all from one sample in a study of blood T cells in healthy people across ages. TCRdb reprocessed the 5' RACE reads via MiXCR and lists one record per CDR3 protein. The table lists roughly 680,000 distinct CDR3 sequences, about 51% of them singletons. The sample taken for sequencing was blood. These receptors came from a woman aged 80 or older in good health. Each CDR3 is given with its conserved first and last residue. D genes are given only for firm matches. Rows may omit the clone size; those that give it use once, few, many or a size class.

D gene	V gene	clone size	J gene	CDR3 DNA	CDR3 protein
TRBD2	TRBV10-2	many	TRBJ2-3	TGCGCCAGCAGTGAGGGACTAGCGGGGGCCTCAGATACGCAGTATTTT	CASSEGLAGASDTQYF
-	TRBV6-5	many	TRBJ2-5	TGTGCCAGCAGTTATAGGGTTGGGGAGACCCAGTACTTC	CASSYRVGETQYF
-	TRBV10-3	-	TRBJ2-3	TGTGCCATCAGGGGCCGGGACACCAACACAGATACGCAGTATTTT	CAIRGRDTNTDTQYF
-	TRBV28	many	TRBJ2-1	TGTGCCAGCAGCCAACCCGCTCCGGGATACAATGAGCAGTTCTTC	CASSQPAPGYNEQFF
TRBD1	TRBV29-1	-	TRBJ1-2	TGCAGCGTGGATGGGGACAGGGATTACTATGGCTACACCTTC	CSVDGDRDYYGYTF
-	TRBV6-6	many	TRBJ2-7	TGTGCCAGCAGTTACGCGGCTAGCTACGAGCAGTACTTC	CASSYAASYEQYF
-	TRBV29-1	-	TRBJ2-3	TGCAGCGCGGGACCGCGTACAGATACGCAGTATTTT	CSAGPRTDTQYF
-	TRBV10-3	many	TRBJ2-7	TGTGCCATCAGTGGTGGAGGAGACTACGAGCAGTACTTC	CAISGGGDYEQYF
-	TRBV20-1	-	TRBJ2-7	TGCAGTGCTAGAGATACTACAGGCTTTTCCTACGAGCAGTACTTC	CSARDTTGFSYEQYF
-	TRBV6-5	many	TRBJ2-7	TGTGCCAGCAGTTATACCGTAAGGGACGAGCAGTACTTC	CASSYTVRDEQYF
TRBD1	TRBV28	many	TRBJ2-7	TGTGCCAGCAGTGGACGGGGACAGGGGGCTTACGAGCAGTACTTC	CASSGRGQGAYEQYF
-	TRBV5-1	once	TRBJ2-7	TGCGCCAGCAGCCGGATGGGCCGGGGTTCCTACGAGCAGTACTTC	CASSRMGRGSYEQYF
TRBD2	TRBV6-2/TRBV6-3	many	TRBJ2-1	TGTGCCAGCAGTGTGATTAGCGGGAGTTACAATGAGCAGTTCTTC	CASSVISGSYNEQFF
-	TRBV6-2/TRBV6-3	-	TRBJ2-3	TGTGCCAGCAGTTACTCGCCAGCGGCAAAAAGCACAGATACGCAGTATTTT	CASSYSPAAKSTDTQYF
TRBD2	TRBV4-2	once	TRBJ2-5	TGTGCCAGCAGCCAAGATTTGCGGGGACTAGCGGGGCCCCAAGAGACCCAGTACTTC	CASSQDLRGLAGPQETQYF
-	TRBV4-1	few	TRBJ1-5	TGCGCCAGCAGCCAAGACATAGGAAATCAGCCCCAGCATTTT	CASSQDIGNQPQHF
TRBD1	TRBV24-1	-	TRBJ2-2	TGTGCCACCGACAGGGAAGGCGAGCTGTTTTTT	CATDREGELFF
-	TRBV5-1	-	TRBJ2-3	TGCGCCAGCAGCAGCGACGCGGGGCGTAGTACAGATACGCAGTATTTT	CASSSDAGRSTDTQYF
-	TRBV7-2	-	TRBJ2-1	TGTGCCAGCAGCTTTACCCGGAGGGGGTTCTCCTACAATGAGCAGTTCTTC	CASSFTRRGFSYNEQFF
TRBD1	TRBV19	-	TRBJ2-6	TGTGCCAGTAGTCCGCTGAGGGACAGGAGCTCTGGGGCCAACGTCCTGACTTTC	CASSPLRDRSSGANVLTF
-	TRBV3-1	many	TRBJ2-1	TGTGCCAGCAGCCACCCCTACCCGAGCTCCTACAATGAGCAGTTCTTC	CASSHPYPSSYNEQFF
-	TRBV3-1	-	TRBJ2-7	TGTGCCAGCAGCCAAGATCGAGGAGTGGGTTACAATGAGCAGTACTTC	CASSQDRGVGYNEQYF
-	TRBV4-3	-	TRBJ2-1	TGCGCCAGCAGCCAAGATGGCGGGGGCCTCTACAATGAGCAGTTCTTC	CASSQDGGGLYNEQFF
-	TRBV6-6	-	TRBJ2-2	TGTGCCAGCAGCACCAACAGGGGAGGCGCCGGGGAGCTGTTTTTT	CASSTNRGGAGELFF
-	TRBV7-3	many	TRBJ2-3	TGTGCCAGCAGCTTAACGGCCAAAGATACGCAGTATTTT	CASSLTAKDTQYF
-	TRBV5-1	-	TRBJ1-2	TGCGCCAGCAGCAGCGAACAGGGATCTAACTATGGCTACACCTTC	CASSSEQGSNYGYTF
TRBD1	TRBV3-1	-	TRBJ2-1	TGTGCCAGCAGCCTCGGACAGGGGGCAGAAAAGACCCAGTTCTTC	CASSLGQGAEKTQFF
-	TRBV20-1	-	TRBJ2-5	TGCAGTGCTAGAGGTAGTTTTAGGAATGAGCAGTACTTC	CSARGSFRNEQYF
-	TRBV29-1	many	TRBJ2-7	TGCAGCGTTTCTTCCTCCGGGCGTCGCCACGAGCAGTACTTC	CSVSSSGRRHEQYF
-	TRBV9	few	TRBJ2-7	TGTGCCAGCAGCCAGGATCACAAGGCAGATGAGCAGTACTTC	CASSQDHKADEQYF
-	TRBV14	-	TRBJ1-2	TGTGCCAGCAGCCAGGGCTCGGGCTATGGCTACACCTTC	CASSQGSGYGYTF
-	TRBV9	-	TRBJ2-3	TGTGCCAGCAGCGTAGGTCTGGGGGCACTCAAAGATACGCAGTATTTT	CASSVGLGALKDTQYF
TRBD1	TRBV7-3	-	TRBJ2-5	TGTGCCAGCAGCAGAGGGACAGGGCAAGAGACCCAGTACTTC	CASSRGTGQETQYF
-	TRBV6-6	many	TRBJ1-2	TGTGCCAGCAGTTCACAAGGTACAGGGACCTATGGCTACACCTTC	CASSSQGTGTYGYTF
-	TRBV18	few	TRBJ2-7	TGTGCCAGCTCATCCTCGGGACCGCACGAGCAGTACTTC	CASSSSGPHEQYF
-	TRBV27	-	TRBJ2-1	TGTCCCAGCAGTTTCCTACAGGGGGGGGTCAATGAGCAGTTCTTC	CPSSFLQGGVNEQFF
-	TRBV7-9	few	TRBJ2-7	TGTGCCAGCAGCGGGAATTCTGGGGAGCAGTACTTC	CASSGNSGEQYF
-	TRBV28	-	TRBJ1-1	TGTGCCAGCAGTTCCATATCTCAGGGTGGCACTGAAGCTTTCTTT	CASSSISQGGTEAFF
-	TRBV29-1	-	TRBJ2-5	TGCAGCGTTAGTCGGGGAGTACAAGAGACCCAGTACTTC	CSVSRGVQETQYF
-	TRBV28	many	TRBJ1-2	TGTGCCAGCAGTTTGACAGGCGCAGGCGAGTATGGCTACACCTTC	CASSLTGAGEYGYTF
TRBD1	TRBV9	few	TRBJ1-2	TGTGCCAGCAGCGTCCGGGACAGGGTTACGGATGGCTACACCTTC	CASSVRDRVTDGYTF
TRBD1	TRBV7-8	-	TRBJ2-2	TGTGCCAGCACCCCAGGGACAGAGAACACCGGGGAGCTGTTTTTT	CASTPGTENTGELFF
-	TRBV11-1	-	TRBJ2-3	TGTGCCAGCAGCTCCCCCTCGGAGCCGAAAGTACCGGATACGCAGTATTTT	CASSSPSEPKVPDTQYF
TRBD2	TRBV9	many	TRBJ2-5	TGTGCCAGCAGCGTAGGTTCGGGGCGGGGGGCTATGATGGAGACCCAGTACTTC	CASSVGSGRGAMMETQYF
-	TRBV2	many	TRBJ2-5	TGTGCCAGCAGTCAAGGTGATTCGGAGACCCAGTACTTC	CASSQGDSETQYF
TRBD1	TRBV5-8	-	TRBJ1-2	TGTGCCAGCAGCATGGACCGGGACAGCTTCTATGGCTACACCTTC	CASSMDRDSFYGYTF
TRBD2	TRBV6-6	-	TRBJ2-3	TGTGCCAGCAGTCGCCGGGACTACCGGAGTTCAGATACGCAGTATTTT	CASSRRDYRSSDTQYF
-	TRBV28	many	TRBJ2-3	TGTGCCAGCAGTGGCAGGGCGCAGACAGATACGCAGTATTTT	CASSGRAQTDTQYF
-	TRBV5-5	-	TRBJ2-2	TGTGCCAGCAGCTCGACAAGGGGTACGAACACCGGGGAGCTGTTTTTT	CASSSTRGTNTGELFF
TRBD1	TRBV7-9	few	TRBJ1-2	TGTGCCAGCAGCTCCCTCGGACAGGGGGCGCGAGACTATGGCTACACCTTC	CASSSLGQGARDYGYTF
-	TRBV6-6	-	TRBJ2-5	TGTGCCAGCAGTGGCGAGCGGCGGATTCAAGAGACCCAGTACTTC	CASSGERRIQETQYF
-	TRBV10-3	-	TRBJ2-3	TGTGCCATCAGTGCATCTAGGGAAGATACGCAGTATTTT	CAISASREDTQYF
-	TRBV5-5	-	TRBJ2-3	TGTGCCAGCAGCTTGTATGGTTTAGGAGATACGCAGTATTTT	CASSLYGLGDTQYF
-	TRBV3-1	many	TRBJ2-3	TGTGCCAGCAGCCCCGGGGCGAACACGCAGTATTTT	CASSPGANTQYF
TRBD1	TRBV20-1	many	TRBJ2-1	TGCAGTGCTGGCCGGGACAGGGGTGGAATCGGTGAGCAGTTCTTC	CSAGRDRGGIGEQFF
TRBD1	TRBV12-3/TRBV12-4	-	TRBJ2-3	TGTGCCAGCCGACAGGGGTTTGGGGATACGCAGTATTTT	CASRQGFGDTQYF
-	TRBV28	-	TRBJ2-3	TGTGCCAGCAGTCCGGGATCCCGACCAGATACGCAGTATTTT	CASSPGSRPDTQYF